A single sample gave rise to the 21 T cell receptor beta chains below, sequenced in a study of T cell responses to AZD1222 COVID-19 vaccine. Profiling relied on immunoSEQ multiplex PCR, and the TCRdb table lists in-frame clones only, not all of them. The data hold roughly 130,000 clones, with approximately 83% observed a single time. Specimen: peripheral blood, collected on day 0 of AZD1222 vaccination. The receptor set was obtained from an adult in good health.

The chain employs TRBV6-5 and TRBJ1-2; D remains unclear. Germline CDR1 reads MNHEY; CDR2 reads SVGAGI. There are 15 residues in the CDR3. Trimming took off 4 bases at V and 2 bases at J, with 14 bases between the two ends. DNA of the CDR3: TGTGCCAGCAGTTCCCGACGGGGTGGCAACTATGGCTACACCTTC. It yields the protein CASSSRRGGNYGYTF.

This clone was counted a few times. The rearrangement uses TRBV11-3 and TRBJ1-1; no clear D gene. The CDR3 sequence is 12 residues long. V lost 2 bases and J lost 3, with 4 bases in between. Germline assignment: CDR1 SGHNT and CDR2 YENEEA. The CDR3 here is CASSLWDTEAFF. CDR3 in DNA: TGTGCCAGCAGCTTATGGGACACTGAAGCTTTCTTT. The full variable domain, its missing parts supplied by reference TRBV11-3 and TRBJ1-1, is EAGVVQSPRYKIIEKKQPVAFWCNPISGHNTLYWYLQNLGQGPELLIRYENEEAVDDSQLPKDRFSAERLKGVDSTLKIQPAELGDSAVYLCASSLWDTEAFFGQGTRLTVV.

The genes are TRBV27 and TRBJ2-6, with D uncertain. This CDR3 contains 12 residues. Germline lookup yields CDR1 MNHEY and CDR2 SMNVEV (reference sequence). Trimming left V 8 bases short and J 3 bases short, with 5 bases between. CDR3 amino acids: CASGDGANVLTF. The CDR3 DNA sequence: TGTGCCAGCGGGGATGGGGCCAACGTCCTGACTTTC.

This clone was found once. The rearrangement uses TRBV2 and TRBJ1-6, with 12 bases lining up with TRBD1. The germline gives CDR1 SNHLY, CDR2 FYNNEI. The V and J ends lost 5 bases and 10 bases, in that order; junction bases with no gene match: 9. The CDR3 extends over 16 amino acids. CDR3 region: CASSSRDRGPNSPLHF. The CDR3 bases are TGTGCCAGCAGTTCCCGGGACAGGGGGCCGAACTCACCCCTCCACTTT. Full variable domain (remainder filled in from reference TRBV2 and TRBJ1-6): EPEVTQTPSHQVTQMGQEVILRCVPISNHLYFYWYRQILGQKVEFLVSFYNNEISEKSEIFDDQFSVERPDGSNFTLKIRSTKLEDSAMYFCASSSRDRGPNSPLHFGNGTRLTVT.

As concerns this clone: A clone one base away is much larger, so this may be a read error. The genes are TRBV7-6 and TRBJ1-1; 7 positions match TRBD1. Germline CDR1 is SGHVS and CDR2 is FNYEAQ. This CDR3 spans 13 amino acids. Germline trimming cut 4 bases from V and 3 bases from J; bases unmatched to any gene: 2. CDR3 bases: TGTGCCAGCAGCTCCGACAGGGACACTGAAGCTTTCTTT. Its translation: CASSSDRDTEAFF.

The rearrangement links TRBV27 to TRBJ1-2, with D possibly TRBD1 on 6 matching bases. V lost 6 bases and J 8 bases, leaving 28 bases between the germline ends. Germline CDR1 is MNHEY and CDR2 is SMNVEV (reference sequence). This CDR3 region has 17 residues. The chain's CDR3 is CASSYTGLEVRLMGYTF. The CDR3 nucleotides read TGTGCCAGCAGCTACACAGGGCTTGAGGTTCGTTTGATGGGCTACACCTTC.

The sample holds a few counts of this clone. Here the CDR3 reads CASSDSIVADTGELFF. CDR3 DNA: TGTGCCAGCAGTGACTCAATAGTAGCGGATACCGGGGAGCTGTTTTTT. This chain links TRBV6-4 with TRBJ2-2; possible D gene TRBD2, 6 bases. The CDR3 totals 16 residues. The germline V and J ends were trimmed by 0 bases and 5 bases, with 13 bases remaining between them. Germline loops: CDR1 MRHNA, CDR2 SNTAGT.

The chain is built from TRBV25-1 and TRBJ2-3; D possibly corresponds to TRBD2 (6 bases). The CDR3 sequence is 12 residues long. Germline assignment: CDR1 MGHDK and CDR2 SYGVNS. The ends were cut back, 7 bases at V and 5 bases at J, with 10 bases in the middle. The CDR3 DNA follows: TGTGCCAGCAACGACGGGGGAGATACGCAGTATTTT. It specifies CASNDGGDTQYF. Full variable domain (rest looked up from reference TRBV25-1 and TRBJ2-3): EADIYQTPRYLVIGTGKKITLECSQTMGHDKMYWYQQDPGMELHLIHYSYGVNSTEKGDLSSESTVSRIRTEHFPLTLESARPSHTSQYLCASNDGGDTQYFGPGTRLTVL.

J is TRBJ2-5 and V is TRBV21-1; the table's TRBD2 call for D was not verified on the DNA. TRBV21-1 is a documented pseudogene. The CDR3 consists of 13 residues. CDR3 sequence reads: CASSKGLAETQYF. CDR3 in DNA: TGTGCCAGCAGCAAGGGACTAGCGGAGACCCAGTACTTC.

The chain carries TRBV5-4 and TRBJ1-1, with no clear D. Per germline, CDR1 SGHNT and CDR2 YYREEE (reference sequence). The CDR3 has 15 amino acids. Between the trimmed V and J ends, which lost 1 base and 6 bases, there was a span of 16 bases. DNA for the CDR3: TGTGCCAGCAGCTTGCAGATTACGATTGGCGCTGAAGCTTTCTTT. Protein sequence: CASSLQITIGAEAFF.

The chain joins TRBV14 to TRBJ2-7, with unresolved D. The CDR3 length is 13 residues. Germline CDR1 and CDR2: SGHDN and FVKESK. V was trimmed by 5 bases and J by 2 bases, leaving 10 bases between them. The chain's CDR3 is CASSSSGAYEQYF. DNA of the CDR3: TGTGCCAGCAGCTCATCTGGGGCCTACGAGCAGTACTTC.

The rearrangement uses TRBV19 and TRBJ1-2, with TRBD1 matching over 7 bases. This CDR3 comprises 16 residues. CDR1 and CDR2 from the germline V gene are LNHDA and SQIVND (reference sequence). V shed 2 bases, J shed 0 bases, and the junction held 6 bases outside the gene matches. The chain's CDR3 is CASSIRGGPTNYGYTF. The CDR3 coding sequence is TGTGCCAGTAGTATAAGAGGGGGCCCTACTAACTATGGCTACACCTTC.

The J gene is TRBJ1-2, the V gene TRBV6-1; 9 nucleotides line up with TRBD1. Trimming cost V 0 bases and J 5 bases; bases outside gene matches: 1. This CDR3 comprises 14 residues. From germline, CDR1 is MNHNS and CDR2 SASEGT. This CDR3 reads CASSEAGTGYGYTF. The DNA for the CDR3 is TGTGCCAGCAGTGAAGCGGGGACAGGGTATGGCTACACCTTC.

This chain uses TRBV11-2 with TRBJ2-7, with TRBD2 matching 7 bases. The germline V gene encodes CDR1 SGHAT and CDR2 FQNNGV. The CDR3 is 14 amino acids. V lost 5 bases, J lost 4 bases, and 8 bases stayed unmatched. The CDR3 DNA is TGTGCCAGCAGCCCTCGACTAGCAGTATACGAGCAGTACTTC. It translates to CASSPRLAVYEQYF.

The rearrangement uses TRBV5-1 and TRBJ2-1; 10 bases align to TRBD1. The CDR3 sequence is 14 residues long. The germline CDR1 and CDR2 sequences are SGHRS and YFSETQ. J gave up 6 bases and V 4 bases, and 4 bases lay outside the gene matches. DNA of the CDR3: TGCGCCAGCAGCAAGGGACAGGGGCGCAATGAGCAGTTCTTC. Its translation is CASSKGQGRNEQFF. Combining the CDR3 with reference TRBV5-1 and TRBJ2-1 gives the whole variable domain KAGVTQTPRYLIKTRGQQVTLSCSPISGHRSVSWYQQTPGQGLQFLFEYFSETQRNKGNFPGRFSGRQFSNSRSEMNVSTLELGDSALYLCASSKGQGRNEQFFGPGTRLTVL.

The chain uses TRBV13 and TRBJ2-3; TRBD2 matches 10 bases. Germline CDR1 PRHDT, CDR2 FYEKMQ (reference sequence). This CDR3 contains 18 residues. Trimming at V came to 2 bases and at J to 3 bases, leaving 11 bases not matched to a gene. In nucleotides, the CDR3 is TGTGCCAGCAGCTTAAGGCTAGCGGGAGATGGAGTTACAGATACGCAGTATTTT. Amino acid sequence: CASSLRLAGDGVTDTQYF.

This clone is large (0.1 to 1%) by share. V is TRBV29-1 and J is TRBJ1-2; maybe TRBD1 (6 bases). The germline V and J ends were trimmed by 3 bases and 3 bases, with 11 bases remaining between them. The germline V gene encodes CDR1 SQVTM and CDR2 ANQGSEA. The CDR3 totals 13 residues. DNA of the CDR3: TGCAGCGTTGAGCAACAGGGTGACTATGGCTACACCTTC. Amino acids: CSVEQQGDYGYTF.

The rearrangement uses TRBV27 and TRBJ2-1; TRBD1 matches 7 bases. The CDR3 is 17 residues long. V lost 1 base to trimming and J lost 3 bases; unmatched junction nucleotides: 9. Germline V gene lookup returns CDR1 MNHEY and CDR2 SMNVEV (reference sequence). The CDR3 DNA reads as TGTGCCAGCAGTTTATTGGCAGGGGGTAGTGGCTACAATGAGCAGTTCTTC. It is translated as CASSLLAGGSGYNEQFF.

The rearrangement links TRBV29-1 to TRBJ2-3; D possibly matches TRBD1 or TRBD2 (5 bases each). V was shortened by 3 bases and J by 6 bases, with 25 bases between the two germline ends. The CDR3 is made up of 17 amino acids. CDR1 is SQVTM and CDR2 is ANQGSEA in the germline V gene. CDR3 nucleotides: TGCAGCGTTGATCATGTGGCCTGGGACCATCTTAGCGATACGCAGTATTTT. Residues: CSVDHVAWDHLSDTQYF.

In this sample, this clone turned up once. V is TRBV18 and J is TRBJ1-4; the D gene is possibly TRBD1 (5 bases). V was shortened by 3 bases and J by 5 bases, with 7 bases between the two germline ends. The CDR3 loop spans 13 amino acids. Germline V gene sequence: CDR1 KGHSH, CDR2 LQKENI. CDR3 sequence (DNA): TGTGCCAGCTCACCGGGGGAAAATGAAAAACTGTTTTTT. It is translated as CASSPGENEKLFF.

The CDR3 region has the DNA TGTGCCAGCAGCCAACACAGAGCAGGGTCTTGGCGAATCTCTAACTATGGCTACACCTTC. Translation gives CASSQHRAGSWRISNYGYTF. V and J are TRBV14 and TRBJ1-2; tentative D call: TRBD1 (5 bases). Germline CDR1 and CDR2: SGHDN and FVKESK. CDR3 length: 20 residues. V dropped 2 bases and J dropped 0 bases, with 25 bases sitting between them.